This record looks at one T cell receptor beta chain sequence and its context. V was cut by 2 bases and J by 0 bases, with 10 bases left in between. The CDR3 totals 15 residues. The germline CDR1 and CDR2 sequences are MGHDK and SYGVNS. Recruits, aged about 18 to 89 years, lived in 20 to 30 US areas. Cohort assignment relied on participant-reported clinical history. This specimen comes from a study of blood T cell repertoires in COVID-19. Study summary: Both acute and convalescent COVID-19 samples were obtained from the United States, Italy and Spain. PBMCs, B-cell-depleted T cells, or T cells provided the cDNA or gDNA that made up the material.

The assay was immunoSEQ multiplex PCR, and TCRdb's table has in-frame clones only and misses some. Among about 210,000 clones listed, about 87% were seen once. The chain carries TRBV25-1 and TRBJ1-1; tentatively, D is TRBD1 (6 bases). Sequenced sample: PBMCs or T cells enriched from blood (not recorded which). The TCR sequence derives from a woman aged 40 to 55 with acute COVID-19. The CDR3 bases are TGTGCCAGCAGTGAAGAGACAGGATTGAACACTGAAGCTTTCTTT. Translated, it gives CASSEETGLNTEAFF.